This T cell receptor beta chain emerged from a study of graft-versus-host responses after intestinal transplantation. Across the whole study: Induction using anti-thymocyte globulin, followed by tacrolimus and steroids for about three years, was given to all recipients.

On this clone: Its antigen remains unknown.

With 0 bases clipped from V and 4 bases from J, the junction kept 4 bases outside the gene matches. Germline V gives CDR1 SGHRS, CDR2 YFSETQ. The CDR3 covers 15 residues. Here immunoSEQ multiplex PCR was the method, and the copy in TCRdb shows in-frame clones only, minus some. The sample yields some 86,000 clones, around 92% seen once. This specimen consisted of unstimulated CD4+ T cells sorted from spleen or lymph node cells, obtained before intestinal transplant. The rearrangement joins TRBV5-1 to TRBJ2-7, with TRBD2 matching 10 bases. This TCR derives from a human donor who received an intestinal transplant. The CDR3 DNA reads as TGCGCCAGCAGCTTGGCAGCGGGGGGGCAATACGAGCAGTACTTC. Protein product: CASSLAAGGQYEQYF.